Presented here are 25 T cell receptor beta chains from one specimen sequenced in a study of T-cell reconstitution after alpha-beta-depleted transplantation in children. As it was prepared, the TCRbeta library received unique molecular identifiers. In TCRdb, the PCR reads were re-called with MiXCR into one record per CDR3 protein. The sample holds 700,000 to 950,000 distinct CDR3 sequences, approximately 15% seen once. This sample comprised PBMCs, mostly from graft donor cells, obtained 360 days after TCRalphabeta/CD19-depleted stem cell transplant. Source of these receptors: a male patient under 18 who had a stem cell transplant for acute lymphoblastic leukemia, so the T cells may come from the graft donor.

This clonotype turned up a few times. The V gene is TRBV29-1, the J gene TRBJ1-1; perhaps TRBD1 as D (5 bases). Trimming left V 7 bases short and J 5 bases short, with 8 bases between. CDR1 and CDR2 (germline): SQVTM, ANQGSEA. The CDR3 totals 10 residues. The CDR3 loop is CSGGGTEAFF. The CDR3 coding sequence is TGCAGCGGGGGGGGGACTGAAGCTTTCTTT.

This clonotype has more than one count but fewer than ten. The rearrangement joins TRBV18 to TRBJ2-6; D is unresolved. Trimming left V 5 bases short and J 0 bases short, with 20 bases between. The CDR3 totals 19 residues. Germline V gene data show CDR1 as KGHSH and CDR2 as LQKENI. The CDR3 bases are TGTGCCAGCTCAAGGTTCGCCAAACCAATATCCTCTGGGGCCAACGTCCTGACTTTC. This codes for CASSRFAKPISSGANVLTF.

There are a few counts of this clonotype. The gene calls are TRBV27 and TRBJ2-5, with D perhaps matching TRBD1 or TRBD2 (5 bases each). This CDR3 has 14 residues. Germline V CDR1 and CDR2: MNHEY, SMNVEV (reference sequence). Trimming stripped 6 bases from V and 6 bases from J, with 17 bases between. The CDR3 coding sequence is TGTGCCAGCAGGGGGGTTCGTGGGGAAAAGACCCAGTACTTC. Protein product: CASRGVRGEKTQYF.

The chain employs TRBV30 and TRBJ2-7; 8 bases are a match to TRBD2. CDR1 and CDR2 from the germline V gene are GTSNPN and SVGIG (reference sequence). CDR3 length: 13 amino acids. With 4 bases clipped from V and 5 bases from J, the junction kept 7 bases outside the gene matches. CDR3 protein: CAWTSGQSHEQYF. In nucleotides, the CDR3 is TGTGCCTGGACTAGCGGGCAATCCCACGAGCAGTACTTC. Full variable domain (missing parts from reference TRBV30 and TRBJ2-7): SQTIHQWPATLVQPVGSPLSLECTVEGTSNPNLYWYRQAAGRGLQLLFYSVGIGQISSEVPQNLSASRPQDRQFILSSKKLLLSDSGFYLCAWTSGQSHEQYFGPGTRLTVT.

This chain joins TRBV29-1 and TRBJ2-5; D is possibly TRBD1 (6 bases). There are 12 residues in the CDR3. V lost 6 bases, J lost 5 bases, and 13 bases lay in between. CDR1 and CDR2 from the germline V gene are SQVTM and ANQGSEA. The CDR3 DNA sequence: TGCAGCGTGCTACAGGGCCGGGAGACCCAGTACTTC. Its protein product is CSVLQGRETQYF.

A few counts support this clonotype. This chain connects TRBV19 to TRBJ2-7; TRBD2 is a possible D gene (5 bases). CDR1 and CDR2 from the germline V gene are LNHDA and SQIVND (reference sequence). Trimming took off 10 bases at V and 7 bases at J, with 14 bases between the two ends. This CDR3 is 11 amino acids long. CDR3 in amino acids: CATDGVEEQYF. In DNA, the CDR3 is TGTGCCACGGACGGGGTGGAGGAGCAGTACTTC.

The chain couples TRBV12-3 or TRBV12-4 to TRBJ2-7; TRBD2 matches at 14 bases. Trimming cost V 6 bases and J 2 bases; bases outside gene matches: 9. The CDR3 consists of 17 residues. Here the CDR3 DNA reads TGTGCCAGCAGGCTTTCCGGGACTAGCGGGAGTGCCTACGAGCAGTACTTC. This gives the protein CASRLSGTSGSAYEQYF.

The chain carries TRBV20-1 and TRBJ1-1; 8 positions agree with TRBD1. Germline CDR1 and CDR2: DFQATT and SNEGSKA (reference sequence). Trimming cost V 3 bases and J 0 bases; bases outside gene matches: 0. CDR3 length equals 13 residues. The CDR3 sequence is CSARTGVNTEAFF. The CDR3 DNA follows: TGCAGTGCTAGGACAGGGGTGAACACTGAAGCTTTCTTT.

Comments on this clonotype: A much larger clone sits a single nucleotide away, making a read error possible. This chain connects TRBV7-9 to TRBJ1-1; perhaps TRBD1 as D (5 bases). Germline V gives CDR1 SEHNR, CDR2 FQNEAQ (reference sequence). CDR3 length: 12 residues. The CDR3 region has the DNA TGTGCCGGCAGCTTGCGAACTGGGGGAGCTTTCTTT. Translation gives CAGSLRTGGAFF.

This clonotype was seen only a few times. The DNA for the CDR3 is TGTGCCAGCAGCCTGCCGGGGCGGGAGCTATCCTACGAGCAGTACTTC. It encodes CASSLPGRELSYEQYF. V and J are TRBV7-2 and TRBJ2-7; 7 positions agree with TRBD2. CDR1 SGHTA and CDR2 FQGNSA come from the germline V gene. The CDR3 runs 16 residues. V lost 5 bases to trimming and J lost 1 base; unmatched junction nucleotides: 11.

The rearrangement joins TRBV4-2 to TRBJ2-6; tentatively, D is TRBD2 (5 bases). V dropped 10 bases and J dropped 2 bases, with 24 bases sitting between them. The CDR3 extends over 18 amino acids. CDR1 and CDR2 from the germline V gene are LGHNA and YNFKEQ. In DNA, the CDR3 is TGTGCCACCCGGAGGTCCCCCCAAACCGTCCCTGGGGCCAACGTCCTGACTTTC. The encoded protein is CATRRSPQTVPGANVLTF.

This rearrangement joins TRBV11-1 to TRBJ1-1, with a tentative D call TRBD1 (5 bases). Trimming removed 0 bases at V and 0 bases at J, with 14 bases between. The CDR3 totals 17 residues. CDR1 SGHAT and CDR2 FQDESV come from the germline V gene (reference sequence). CDR3 DNA: TGTGCCAGCAGCTTAGCGGGGTACAGGTTCCTGAACACTGAAGCTTTCTTT. The encoded protein is CASSLAGYRFLNTEAFF.

Details on this clonotype: Because the CDR3 is missing its conserved closing phenylalanine or tryptophan, this is likely a read error. The limits of the CDR3 on the DNA are not certain, so only TCRdb's listed CDR3 is given. This rearrangement joins TRBV7-9 to TRBJ2-1; TRBD2, the D gene given by the table, was not confirmed from the DNA. Per the germline V gene, CDR1 is SEHNR and CDR2 is FQNEAQ (reference sequence). Including both end residues, the CDR3 is 15 amino acids long. The CDR3: CASSLVPTRGLGALN.

The V gene is TRBV12-3 or TRBV12-4, the J gene TRBJ2-7; no clear D. This CDR3 has 13 amino acids. The V end lost 3 bases, the J end lost 12 bases, and 18 bases lay between the germline ends. In DNA form, the CDR3 reads TGTGCCAGCAGTTTCGTGAGCACCGGTTTTCGGTACTTC. Translation: CASSFVSTGFRYF.

The rearrangement joins TRBV4-1 to TRBJ1-5; the D is unclear. Trimming removed 1 base at V and 3 bases at J, with 7 bases between. Germline loops: CDR1 MGHRA, CDR2 YSYEKL. The CDR3 spans 14 residues. CDR3 bases: TGCGCCAGCAGCCAAGGGCAGGACAATCAGCCCCAGCATTTT. Protein: CASSQGQDNQPQHF.

There are a few counts of this clonotype. The chain carries TRBV18 and TRBJ2-7; 9 bases align to TRBD1. V was clipped by 3 bases and J by 0 bases; unmatched bases: 6. The CDR3 runs 16 residues. Germline V lookup: CDR1 KGHSH, CDR2 LQKENI. The CDR3 DNA reads TGTGCCAGCTCACCTAACAGGGGGCCCTTCTCCTACGAGCAGTACTTC. Residues: CASSPNRGPFSYEQYF.

The gene calls are TRBV6-5 and TRBJ2-5; perhaps TRBD2 as D (5 bases). The CDR3 sequence is 14 residues long. The V gene lost 2 bases and the J gene lost 4 bases, with 11 bases spanning the gap. CDR1 is MNHEY and CDR2 is SVGAGI in the germline V gene. The CDR3 is CASSYVARGETQYF. The CDR3 DNA reads TGTGCCAGCAGTTACGTAGCCCGGGGAGAGACCCAGTACTTC.

V is TRBV5-1 and J is TRBJ2-1; TRBD2 is a possible D gene (6 bases). The CDR3 contains 13 residues. Germline V gives CDR1 SGHRS, CDR2 YFSETQ. V was pared by 7 bases and J by 5 bases, with 13 bases between. CDR3 loop: CASARDLNNEQFF. CDR3 DNA: TGCGCCAGCGCCCGGGACTTAAACAATGAGCAGTTCTTC. Full variable domain (missing parts from reference TRBV5-1 and TRBJ2-1): KAGVTQTPRYLIKTRGQQVTLSCSPISGHRSVSWYQQTPGQGLQFLFEYFSETQRNKGNFPGRFSGRQFSNSRSEMNVSTLELGDSALYLCASARDLNNEQFFGPGTRLTVL.

The chain has TRBV7-9 and TRBJ2-2, with D unclear. Per the germline V gene, CDR1 is SEHNR and CDR2 is FQNEAQ (reference sequence). The V and J ends lost 6 bases and 5 bases respectively, with 13 bases between them. The length of the CDR3 is 14 residues. CDR3 protein: CASRTIPGTGELFF. In nucleotides, the CDR3 is TGTGCCAGCAGAACCATCCCCGGAACCGGGGAGCTGTTTTTT.

This clonotype has just a few counts. The V and J genes are TRBV5-1 and TRBJ2-1, with 9 bases identical to TRBD1. V lost 3 bases to trimming and J lost 0 bases; unmatched junction nucleotides: 13. CDR3 length: 19 residues. Germline CDR1 reads SGHRS; CDR2 reads YFSETQ. CDR3 sequence (DNA): TGCGCCAGCAGCTACCCCCGGGACAGGGTAGGGAGCTCCTACAATGAGCAGTTCTTC. It translates to CASSYPRDRVGSSYNEQFF.

This clonotype turned up a few times. The V gene is TRBV20-1, the J gene TRBJ1-2; maybe TRBD1 (5 bases). Germline CDR1 reads DFQATT; CDR2 reads SNEGSKA (reference sequence). V lost 5 bases and J lost 10, with 17 bases in between. The CDR3 runs 12 residues. CDR3 loop: CSAPLPGDDYTF. The CDR3 bases are TGCAGTGCTCCTCTTCCTGGGGACGACTACACCTTC.

This chain uses TRBV7-3 with TRBJ2-1; 8 bases are a match to TRBD2. Germline V gene sequence: CDR1 SGHTA, CDR2 FQGTGA. V was clipped by 3 bases and J by 6 bases; unmatched bases: 4. CDR3 length: 14 amino acids. As DNA, the CDR3 is TGTGCCAGCAGCTTGCGGGGGGTGGGCAATGAGCAGTTCTTC. It yields the protein CASSLRGVGNEQFF.

The chain carries TRBV4-1 and TRBJ1-1, with TRBD1 as a possible D gene (6 bases). The CDR3 runs to 13 residues. V was pared by 6 bases and J by 6 bases, with 14 bases between. The germline gives CDR1 MGHRA, CDR2 YSYEKL. The CDR3 here is CASRQGGGPEAFF. For the CDR3, the DNA is TGCGCCAGCAGGCAGGGTGGGGGCCCTGAAGCTTTCTTT.

The chain links TRBV7-8 to TRBJ2-5; D unresolved. The ends were cut back, 6 bases at V and 2 bases at J, with 19 bases in the middle. The CDR3 sequence is 16 residues long. CDR1 SGHVS and CDR2 FQNEAQ come from the germline V gene. The CDR3 region has the DNA TGTGCCAGCAGTCCTCCCCTACGGAGCCTTCAAGAGACCCAGTACTTC. It translates to CASSPPLRSLQETQYF.

J is TRBJ2-7 and V is TRBV5-6; TRBD2 is a possible D gene (6 bases). CDR1 is SGHDT, CDR2 YYEEEE, per germline. The CDR3 is made up of 19 amino acids. Trimming left V 6 bases short and J 5 bases short, with 33 bases between. CDR3 sequence reads: CASNDGSLISLYGLDEQYF. In nucleotides, the CDR3 is TGTGCCAGCAACGACGGGAGCCTTATCTCACTCTACGGTTTAGACGAGCAGTACTTC.